This T cell receptor (beta chain) emerged from a study of cytomegalovirus exposure and HLA in healthy donors. The primer mix had 60 Vbeta and 13 Jbeta primers. The assay was immunoSEQ multiplex PCR, and TCRdb's table has in-frame clones only and misses some. The sample has tens of thousands of clones; just over 75% are singletons. Donors likely had unrecorded immune exposures despite being nominally healthy when sampled. CDR1 SGHDT and CDR2 YYEEEE come from the germline V gene. This CDR3 is built from 17 residues. Trimming removed 1 base at V and 8 bases at J, with 22 bases between. This TCR was recovered from a man aged 45-60 years in good health and CMV-seropositive. Material for sequencing was PBMCs. The chain uses TRBV5-6 and TRBJ2-1; D possibly corresponds to TRBD1 (5 bases). The CDR3 nucleotides are TGTGCCAGCAGCTTGAGAGGTCCCCAGAAGGGGATCTATGAGCAGTTCTTC. This encodes CASSLRGPQKGIYEQFF.